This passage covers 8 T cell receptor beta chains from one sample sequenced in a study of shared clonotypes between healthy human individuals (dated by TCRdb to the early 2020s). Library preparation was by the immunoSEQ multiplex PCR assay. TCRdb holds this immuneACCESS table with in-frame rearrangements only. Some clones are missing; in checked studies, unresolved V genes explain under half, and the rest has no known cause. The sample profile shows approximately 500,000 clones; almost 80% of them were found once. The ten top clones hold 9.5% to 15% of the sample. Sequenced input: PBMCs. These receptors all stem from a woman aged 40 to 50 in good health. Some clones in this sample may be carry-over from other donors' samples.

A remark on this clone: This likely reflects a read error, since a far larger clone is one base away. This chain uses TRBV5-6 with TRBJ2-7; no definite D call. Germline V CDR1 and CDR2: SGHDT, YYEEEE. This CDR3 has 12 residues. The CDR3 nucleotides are TGTGCCAGCGGCTTGAGGAGCTACGAGCAGTACTTC. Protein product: CASGLRSYEQYF.

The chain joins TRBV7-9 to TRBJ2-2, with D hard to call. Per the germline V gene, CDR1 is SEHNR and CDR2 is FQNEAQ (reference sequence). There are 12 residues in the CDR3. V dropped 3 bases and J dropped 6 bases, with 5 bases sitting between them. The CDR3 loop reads CASSLSSGELFF. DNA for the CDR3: TGTGCCAGCAGCTTGAGTTCCGGGGAGCTGTTTTTT.

CDR3 in amino acids: CAWRDNVGNYGYTF. The CDR3 nucleotides read TGTGCCTGGAGGGACAACGTAGGGAACTATGGCTACACCTTC. The genes are TRBV30 and TRBJ1-2; D may be TRBD1 (5 bases). The germline V gene has CDR1 GTSNPN and CDR2 SVGIG (reference sequence). Trimming removed 3 bases at V and 2 bases at J, with 13 bases between. This CDR3 region has 14 residues.

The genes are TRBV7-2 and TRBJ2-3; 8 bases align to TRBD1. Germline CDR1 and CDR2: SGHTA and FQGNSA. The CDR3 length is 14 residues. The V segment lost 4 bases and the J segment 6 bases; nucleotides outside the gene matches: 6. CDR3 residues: CASSSRTGKDTQYF. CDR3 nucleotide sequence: TGTGCCAGCAGCTCCCGGACAGGGAAGGATACGCAGTATTTT.

CDR3 sequence reads: CASSPIADYEQYF. The CDR3 nucleotides read TGTGCCAGCAGCCCTATAGCAGACTACGAGCAGTACTTC. The J gene is TRBJ2-5, the V gene TRBV27; D uncertain. The J call may be in error: the DNA end matches TRBJ2-7 better. Germline V gene sequence: CDR1 MNHEY, CDR2 SMNVEV (reference sequence). CDR3 length: 13 amino acids.

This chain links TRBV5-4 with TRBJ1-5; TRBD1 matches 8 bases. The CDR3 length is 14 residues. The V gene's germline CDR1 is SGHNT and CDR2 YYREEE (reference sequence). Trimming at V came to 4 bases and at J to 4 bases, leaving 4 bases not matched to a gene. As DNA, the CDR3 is TGTGCCAGCAGCACGAGGACAGGGAATCAGCCCCAGCATTTT. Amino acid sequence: CASSTRTGNQPQHF.

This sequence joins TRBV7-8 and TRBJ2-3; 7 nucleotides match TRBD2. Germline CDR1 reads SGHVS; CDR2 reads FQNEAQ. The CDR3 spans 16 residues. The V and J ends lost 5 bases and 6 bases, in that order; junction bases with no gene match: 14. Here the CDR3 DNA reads TGTGCCAGCAGCCTGGGACTACTTGCTGTGGGGGATACGCAGTATTTT. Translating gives CASSLGLLAVGDTQYF.

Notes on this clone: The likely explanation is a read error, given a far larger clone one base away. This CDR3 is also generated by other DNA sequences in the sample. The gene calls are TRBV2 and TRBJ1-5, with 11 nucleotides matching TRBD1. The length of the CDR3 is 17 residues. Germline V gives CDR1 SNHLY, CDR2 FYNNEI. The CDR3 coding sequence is TGTGCCAGCAGTGCGGACAGGGGGCCTAATAGCAATCAGCCCCAGCATTTC. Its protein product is CASSADRGPNSNQPQHF. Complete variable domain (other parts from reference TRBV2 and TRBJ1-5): EPEVTQTPSHQVTQMGQEVILRCVPISNHLYFYWYRQILGQKVEFLVSFYNNEISEKSEIFDDQFSVERPDGSNFTLKIRSTKLEDSAMYFCASSADRGPNSNQPQHFGDGTRLSIL.